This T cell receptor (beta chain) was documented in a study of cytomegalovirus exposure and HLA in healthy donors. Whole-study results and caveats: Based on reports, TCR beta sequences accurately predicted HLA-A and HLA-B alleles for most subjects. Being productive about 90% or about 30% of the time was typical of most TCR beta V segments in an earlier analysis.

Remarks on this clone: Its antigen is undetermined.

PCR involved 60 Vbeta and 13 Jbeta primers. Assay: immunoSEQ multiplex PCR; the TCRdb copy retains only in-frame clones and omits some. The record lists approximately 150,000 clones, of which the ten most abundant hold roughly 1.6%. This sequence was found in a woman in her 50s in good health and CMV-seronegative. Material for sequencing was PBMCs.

The CDR3 is CSVEIGRGSGYTF. CDR3 DNA sequence: TGCAGCGTTGAAATAGGTCGGGGGTCGGGCTACACCTTC. The chain couples TRBV29-1 to TRBJ1-2, with D perhaps matching TRBD1 (5 bases). V dropped 2 bases and J dropped 8 bases, with 15 bases sitting between them. The CDR3 extends over 13 amino acids. In germline, CDR1 is SQVTM, CDR2 ANQGSEA. Looking up the rest from reference TRBV29-1 and TRBJ1-2 gives the full variable domain: SAVISQKPSRDICQRGTSLTIQCQVDSQVTMMFWYRQQPGQSLTLIATANQGSEATYESGFVIDKFPISRPNLTFSTLTVSNMSPEDSSIYLCSVEIGRGSGYTFGSGTRLTVV.